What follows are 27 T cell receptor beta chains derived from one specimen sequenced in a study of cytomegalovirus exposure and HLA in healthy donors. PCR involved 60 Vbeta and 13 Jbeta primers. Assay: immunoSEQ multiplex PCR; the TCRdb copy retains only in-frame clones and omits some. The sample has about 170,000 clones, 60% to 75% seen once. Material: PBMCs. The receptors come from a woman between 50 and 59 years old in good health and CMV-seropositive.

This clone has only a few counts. CDR3 protein: CASSLPGTGATYEQYF. CDR3 coding DNA: TGTGCCAGCAGCTTACCCGGGACAGGGGCCACCTACGAGCAGTACTTC. This chain connects TRBV7-9 to TRBJ2-7; 10 nucleotides line up with TRBD1. Germline V CDR1 and CDR2: SEHNR, FQNEAQ (reference sequence). The V gene end was trimmed by 2 bases and the J gene end by 2 bases; junction bases not matched to a gene: 6. The CDR3 is 16 amino acids. The complete variable domain, with remaining parts taken from reference TRBV7-9 and TRBJ2-7, reads DTGVSQNPRHKITKRGQNVTFRCDPISEHNRLYWYRQTLGQGPEFLTYFQNEAQLEKSRLLSDRFSAERPKGSFSTLEIQRTEQGDSAMYLCASSLPGTGATYEQYFGPGTRLTVT.

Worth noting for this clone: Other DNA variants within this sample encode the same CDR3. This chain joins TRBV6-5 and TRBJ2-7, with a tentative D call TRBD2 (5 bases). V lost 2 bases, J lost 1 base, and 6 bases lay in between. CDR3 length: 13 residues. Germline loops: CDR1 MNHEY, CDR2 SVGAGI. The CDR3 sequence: CASSYGGSYEQYF. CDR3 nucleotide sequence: TGTGCCAGCAGTTACGGAGGATCCTACGAGCAGTACTTC.

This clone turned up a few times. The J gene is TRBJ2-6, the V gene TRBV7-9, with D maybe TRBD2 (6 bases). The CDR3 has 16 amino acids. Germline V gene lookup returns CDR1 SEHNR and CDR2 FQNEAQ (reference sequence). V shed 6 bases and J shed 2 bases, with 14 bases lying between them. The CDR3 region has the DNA TGTGCCAGCAGTTCTAAACGGGGGACTGGGGCCAACGTCCTGACTTTC. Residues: CASSSKRGTGANVLTF. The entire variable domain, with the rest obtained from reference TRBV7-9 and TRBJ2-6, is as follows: DTGVSQNPRHKITKRGQNVTFRCDPISEHNRLYWYRQTLGQGPEFLTYFQNEAQLEKSRLLSDRFSAERPKGSFSTLEIQRTEQGDSAMYLCASSSKRGTGANVLTFGAGSRLTVL.

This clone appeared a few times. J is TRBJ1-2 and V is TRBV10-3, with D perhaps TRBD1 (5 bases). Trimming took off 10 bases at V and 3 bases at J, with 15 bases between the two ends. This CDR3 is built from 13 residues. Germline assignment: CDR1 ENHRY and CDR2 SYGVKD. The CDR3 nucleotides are TGTGCCACCAGGGCGGGTGAAGACTATGGCTACACCTTC. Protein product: CATRAGEDYGYTF.

This chain's CDR3 is CALDVAGGGRRETQYF. CDR3 DNA sequence: TGTGCGCTGGATGTTGCCGGGGGGGGACGGCGGGAGACCCAGTACTTC. This sequence joins TRBV30 and TRBJ2-5; 8 bases agree with TRBD2. Germline lookup yields CDR1 GTSNPN and CDR2 SVGIG (reference sequence). The CDR3 contains 16 residues.

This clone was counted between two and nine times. The CDR3 DNA reads TGTGCCAGCAGCTTATCATTCTACAATGAGCAGTTCTTC. Protein sequence: CASSLSFYNEQFF. This chain uses TRBV7-7 with TRBJ2-1; no reliable D call. Germline CDR1 SSHAT, CDR2 FNYEAQ (reference sequence). Trimming took off 2 bases at V and 3 bases at J, with 5 bases between the two ends. The length of the CDR3 is 13 residues.

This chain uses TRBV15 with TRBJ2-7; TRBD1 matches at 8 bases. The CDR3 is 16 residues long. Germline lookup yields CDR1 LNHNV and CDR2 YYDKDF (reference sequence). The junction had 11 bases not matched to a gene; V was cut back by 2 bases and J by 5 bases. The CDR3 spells CATSRPRTGLIHEQYF. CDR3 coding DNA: TGTGCCACCAGCAGACCCCGGACAGGGTTAATCCACGAGCAGTACTTC.

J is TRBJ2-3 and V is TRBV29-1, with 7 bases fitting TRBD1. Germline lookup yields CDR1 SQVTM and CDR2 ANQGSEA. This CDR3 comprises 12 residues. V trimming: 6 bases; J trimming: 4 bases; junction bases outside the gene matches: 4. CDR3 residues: CSVHGQADTQYF. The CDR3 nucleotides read TGCAGCGTCCACGGACAGGCAGATACGCAGTATTTT.

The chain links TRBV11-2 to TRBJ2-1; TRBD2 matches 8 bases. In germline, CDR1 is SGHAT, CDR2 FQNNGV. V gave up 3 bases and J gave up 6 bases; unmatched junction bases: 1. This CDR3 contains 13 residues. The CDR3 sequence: CASSLSGGNEQFF. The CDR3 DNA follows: TGTGCCAGCAGCTTGAGCGGGGGCAATGAGCAGTTCTTC.

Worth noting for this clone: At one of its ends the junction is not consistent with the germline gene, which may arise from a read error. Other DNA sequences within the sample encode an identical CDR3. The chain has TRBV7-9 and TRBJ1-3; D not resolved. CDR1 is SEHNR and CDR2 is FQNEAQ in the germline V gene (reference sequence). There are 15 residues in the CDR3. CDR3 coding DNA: TGCGCCAGCAGCTTAGCGGAGGGTACTGGAAACACCATATATTTT. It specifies CASSLAEGTGNTIYF. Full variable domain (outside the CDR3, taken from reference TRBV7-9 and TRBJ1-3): DTGVSQNPRHKITKRGQNVTFRCDPISEHNRLYWYRQTLGQGPEFLTYFQNEAQLEKSRLLSDRFSAERPKGSFSTLEIQRTEQGDSAMYLCASSLAEGTGNTIYFGEGSWLTVV.

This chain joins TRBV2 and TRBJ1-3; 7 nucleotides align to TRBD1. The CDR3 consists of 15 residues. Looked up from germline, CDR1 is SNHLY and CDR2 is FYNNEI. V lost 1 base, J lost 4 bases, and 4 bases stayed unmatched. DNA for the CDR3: TGTGCCAGCAGTGAAGAGGGGGCGCACGGAAACACCATATATTTT. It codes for CASSEEGAHGNTIYF. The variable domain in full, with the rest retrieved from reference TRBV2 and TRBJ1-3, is EPEVTQTPSHQVTQMGQEVILRCVPISNHLYFYWYRQILGQKVEFLVSFYNNEISEKSEIFDDQFSVERPDGSNFTLKIRSTKLEDSAMYFCASSEEGAHGNTIYFGEGSWLTVV.

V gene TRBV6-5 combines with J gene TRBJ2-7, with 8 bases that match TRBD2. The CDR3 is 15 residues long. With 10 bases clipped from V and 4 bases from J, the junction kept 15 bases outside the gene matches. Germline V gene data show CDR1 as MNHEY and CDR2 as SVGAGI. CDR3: CATLRTSGGAYEQYF. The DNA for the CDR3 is TGTGCCACCCTAAGGACGAGCGGGGGTGCGTACGAGCAGTACTTC.

For the CDR3, the DNA is TGCGCCAGCAAAACGGGACAGGGAAATTCACCCCTCCACTTT. Translation gives CASKTGQGNSPLHF. This chain links TRBV10-2 with TRBJ1-6; 9 nucleotides match TRBD1. CDR1 is WSHSY, CDR2 SAAADI, per germline. This CDR3 has 14 amino acids. The V and J ends lost 7 bases and 7 bases, in that order; junction bases with no gene match: 5.

CDR3: CASSISRENTEAFF. Written as DNA, the CDR3 is TGTGCCAGTAGTATCTCCCGGGAGAACACTGAAGCTTTCTTT. The chain carries TRBV19 and TRBJ1-1; D gene uncertain. The CDR3 extends over 14 amino acids. Germline lookup yields CDR1 LNHDA and CDR2 SQIVND (reference sequence). V shed 3 bases and J shed 1 base, with 9 bases lying between them.

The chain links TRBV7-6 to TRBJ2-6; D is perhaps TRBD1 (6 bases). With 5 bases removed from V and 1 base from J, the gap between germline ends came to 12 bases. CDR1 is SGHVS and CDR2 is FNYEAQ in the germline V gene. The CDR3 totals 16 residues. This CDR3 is CASSRDTGSGANVLTF. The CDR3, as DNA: TGTGCCAGCAGCCGAGACACAGGGTCTGGGGCCAACGTCCTGACTTTC.

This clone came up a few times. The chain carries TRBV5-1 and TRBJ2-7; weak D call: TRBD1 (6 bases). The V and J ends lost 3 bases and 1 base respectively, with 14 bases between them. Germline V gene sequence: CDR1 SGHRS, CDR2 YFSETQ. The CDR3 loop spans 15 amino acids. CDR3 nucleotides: TGCGCCAGCAGCTCATTCGGGACACTTTCCTACGAGCAGTACTTC. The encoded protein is CASSSFGTLSYEQYF.

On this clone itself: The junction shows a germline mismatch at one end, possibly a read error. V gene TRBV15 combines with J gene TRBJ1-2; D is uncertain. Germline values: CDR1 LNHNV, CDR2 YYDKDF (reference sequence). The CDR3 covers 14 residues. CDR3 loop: CATSRDKVNYGYPF. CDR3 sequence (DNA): TGTGCCACCAGCAGAGACAAGGTTAACTACGGCTACCCCTTC.

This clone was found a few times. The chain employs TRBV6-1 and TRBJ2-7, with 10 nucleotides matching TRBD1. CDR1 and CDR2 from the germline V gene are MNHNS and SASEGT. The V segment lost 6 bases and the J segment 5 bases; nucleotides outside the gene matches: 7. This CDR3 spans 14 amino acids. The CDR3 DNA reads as TGTGCCAGCAGACGGACAGGGGGTGCCCACGAGCAGTACTTC. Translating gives CASRRTGGAHEQYF.

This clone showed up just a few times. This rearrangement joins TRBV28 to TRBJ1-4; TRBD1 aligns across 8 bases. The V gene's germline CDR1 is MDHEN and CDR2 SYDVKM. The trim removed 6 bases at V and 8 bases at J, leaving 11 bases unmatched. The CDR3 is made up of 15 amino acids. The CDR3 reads CASSLSGTGREKLFF. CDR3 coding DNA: TGTGCCAGCAGCCTATCCGGGACAGGAAGGGAAAAACTGTTTTTT. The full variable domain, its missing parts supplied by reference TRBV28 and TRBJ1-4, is DVKVTQSSRYLVKRTGEKVFLECVQDMDHENMFWYRQDPGLGLRLIYFSYDVKMKEKGDIPEGYSVSREKKERFSLILESASTNQTSMYLCASSLSGTGREKLFFGSGTQLSVL.

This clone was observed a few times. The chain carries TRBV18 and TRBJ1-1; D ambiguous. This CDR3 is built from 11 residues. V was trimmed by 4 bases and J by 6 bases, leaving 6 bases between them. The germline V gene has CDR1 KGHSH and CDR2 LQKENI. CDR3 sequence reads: CASSRAPEAFF. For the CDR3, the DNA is TGTGCCAGCTCACGGGCCCCTGAAGCTTTCTTT.

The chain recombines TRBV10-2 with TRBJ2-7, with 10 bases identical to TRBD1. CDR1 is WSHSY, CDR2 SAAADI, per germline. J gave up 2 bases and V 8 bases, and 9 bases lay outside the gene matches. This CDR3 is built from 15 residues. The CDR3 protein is CASHSPGTGAYEQYF. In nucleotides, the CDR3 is TGCGCCAGCCATAGCCCCGGGACAGGGGCCTACGAGCAGTACTTC.

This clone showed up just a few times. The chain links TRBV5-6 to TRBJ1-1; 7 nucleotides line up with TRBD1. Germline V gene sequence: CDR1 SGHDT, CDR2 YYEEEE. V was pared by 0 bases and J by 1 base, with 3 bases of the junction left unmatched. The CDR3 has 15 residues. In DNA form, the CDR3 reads TGTGCCAGCAGCTTGGTAAGACAGGGGAACACTGAAGCTTTCTTT. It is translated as CASSLVRQGNTEAFF.

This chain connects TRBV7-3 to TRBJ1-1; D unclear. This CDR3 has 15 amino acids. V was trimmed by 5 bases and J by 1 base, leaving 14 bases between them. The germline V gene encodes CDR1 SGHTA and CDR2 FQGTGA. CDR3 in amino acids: CASSPRGGRNTEAFF. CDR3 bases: TGTGCCAGCAGCCCCCGGGGAGGCAGGAACACTGAAGCTTTCTTT. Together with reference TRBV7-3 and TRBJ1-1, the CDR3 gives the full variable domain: GAGVSQTPSNKVTEKGKYVELRCDPISGHTALYWYRQSLGQGPEFLIYFQGTGAADDSGLPNDRFFAVRPEGSVSTLKIQRTERGDSAVYLCASSPRGGRNTEAFFGQGTRLTVV.

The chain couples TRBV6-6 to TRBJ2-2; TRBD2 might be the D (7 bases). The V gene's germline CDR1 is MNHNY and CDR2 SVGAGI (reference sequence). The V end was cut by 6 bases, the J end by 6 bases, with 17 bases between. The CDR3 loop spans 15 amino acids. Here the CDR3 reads CASSSPEGGAGELFF. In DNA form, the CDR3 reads TGTGCCAGCAGCTCTCCCGAGGGGGGGGCCGGGGAGCTGTTTTTT.

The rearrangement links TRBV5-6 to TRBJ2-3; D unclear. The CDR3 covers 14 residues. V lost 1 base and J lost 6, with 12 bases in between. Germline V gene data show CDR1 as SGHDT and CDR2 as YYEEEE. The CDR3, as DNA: TGTGCCAGCAGCTTGTTTGCGGCCCTGGATACGCAGTATTTT. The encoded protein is CASSLFAALDTQYF. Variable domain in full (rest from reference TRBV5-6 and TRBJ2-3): DAGVTQSPTHLIKTRGQQVTLRCSPKSGHDTVSWYQQALGQGPQFIFQYYEEEERQRGNFPDRFSGHQFPNYSSELNVNALLLGDSALYLCASSLFAALDTQYFGPGTRLTVL.

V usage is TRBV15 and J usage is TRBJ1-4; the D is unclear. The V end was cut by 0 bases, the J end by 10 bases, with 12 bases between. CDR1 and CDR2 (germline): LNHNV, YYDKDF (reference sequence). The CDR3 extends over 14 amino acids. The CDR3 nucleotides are TGTGCCACCAGCAGAGATATTGAGGAGGGAAAACTGTTTTTT. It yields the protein CATSRDIEEGKLFF.

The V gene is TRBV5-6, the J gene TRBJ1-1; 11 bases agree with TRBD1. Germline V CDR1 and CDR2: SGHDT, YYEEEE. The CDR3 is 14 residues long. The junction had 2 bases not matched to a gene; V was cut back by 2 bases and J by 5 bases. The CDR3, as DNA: TGTGCCAGCAGCTTCGGACAGGGGGCAACTGAAGCTTTCTTT. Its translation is CASSFGQGATEAFF.